These 14 T cell receptor beta chains share one sample of origin, sequenced in a study of human T cells and chemical hapten exposure. TCRdb called the RACE reads again in MiXCR, with one record for every CDR3 protein. Here the sample spans about 190,000 distinct CDR3 sequences, around 25% being singletons. Noted time point: patch test 3, about 24 weeks after DPC sensitization. Indicated treatment: therapeutic diphenylcyclopropenone sensitization with weekly scalp DPC. The sequencing used whole blood, collected in connection with sensitization to the hapten diphenylcyclopropenone (DPC). These receptors came from a woman in her forties with alopecia areata. Some clones in this sample may be carry-over from other donors' samples.

The rearrangement uses TRBV6-2 or TRBV6-3 and TRBJ1-1; a possible D gene is TRBD1 (5 bases). This CDR3 comprises 14 residues. Trimming took off 0 bases at V and 5 bases at J, with 10 bases between the two ends. The germline V gene has CDR1 MNHEY and CDR2 SVGEGT. CDR3 region: CASSYSRVLTEAFF. The CDR3 nucleotides are TGTGCCAGCAGTTACTCCAGGGTTTTGACTGAAGCTTTCTTT.

V usage is TRBV12-3 or TRBV12-4 and J usage is TRBJ1-3; possibly TRBD1 for D (5 bases). CDR3 size: 15 residues. The V gene lost 2 bases and the J gene lost 0 bases, with 8 bases spanning the gap. The CDR3 nucleotides are TGTGCCAGCAGTTTAAGGGGAATCTCTGGAAACACCATATATTTT. Its protein is CASSLRGISGNTIYF.

This clonotype was counted between two and nine times. The chain joins TRBV27 to TRBJ2-7; tentative D call: TRBD1 (5 bases). Per germline, CDR1 MNHEY and CDR2 SMNVEV (reference sequence). The CDR3 has 15 amino acids. The V end was cut by 2 bases, the J end by 5 bases, with 16 bases between. The CDR3 bases are TGTGCCAGCAGTTTAAGGGCCCCCCTGGGGCACGAGCAGTACTTC. Protein sequence: CASSLRAPLGHEQYF.

The sample holds a few counts of this clonotype. The chain employs TRBV12-3 or TRBV12-4 and TRBJ2-2; perhaps TRBD2 as D (6 bases). V gave up 5 bases and J gave up 4 bases, with 14 bases separating them. This CDR3 contains 15 residues. The CDR3 reads CASSPGGTFTGELFF. The CDR3 nucleotides read TGTGCCAGCAGTCCTGGCGGGACTTTCACCGGGGAGCTGTTTTTT.

The CDR3 DNA sequence: TGTGCCAGCTCAAAGGGGGCAGCTACCTACGAGCAGTACTTC. Translated, it gives CASSKGAATYEQYF. This chain links TRBV18 with TRBJ2-7; TRBD1 matches at 7 bases. CDR1 and CDR2 (germline): KGHSH, LQKENI. The V and J ends lost 5 bases and 2 bases, in that order; junction bases with no gene match: 6. The length of the CDR3 is 14 residues.

The rearrangement uses TRBV7-2 and TRBJ1-5; D gene ambiguous. Trimming pared 3 bases from V and 7 bases from J, leaving 10 bases between. The CDR3 totals 13 residues. CDR1 SGHTA and CDR2 FQGNSA come from the germline V gene. In nucleotides, the CDR3 is TGTGCCAGCAGCTTTAACGTTTTGCAGCCCCAGCATTTT. It is translated as CASSFNVLQPQHF.

This clonotype turned up a few times. The V gene is TRBV5-6, the J gene TRBJ1-2, with TRBD1 as a possible D gene (6 bases). The CDR3 extends over 14 amino acids. With 0 bases removed from V and 4 bases from J, the gap between germline ends came to 10 bases. The germline V gene has CDR1 SGHDT and CDR2 YYEEEE. The CDR3 here is CASSLGEGGYGYTF. CDR3 sequence (DNA): TGTGCCAGCAGCTTGGGGGAAGGGGGCTATGGCTACACCTTC.

The chain carries TRBV27 and TRBJ2-1; TRBD1 is a possible D gene (7 bases). Trimming cost V 3 bases and J 8 bases, with 14 bases left between them. Germline CDR1 reads MNHEY; CDR2 reads SMNVEV (reference sequence). This CDR3 comprises 14 residues. The CDR3 bases are TGTGCCAGCAGTTTTCACAGGGGAGGCGATGAGCAGTTCTTC. Amino acids: CASSFHRGGDEQFF.

V is TRBV2 and J is TRBJ2-1, with a tentative D call TRBD2 (5 bases). CDR3 size: 13 residues. V shed 7 bases and J shed 8 bases, with 15 bases lying between them. Germline CDR1 reads SNHLY; CDR2 reads FYNNEI. Written as DNA, the CDR3 is TGTGCCAGCATACCCGCTAGCAGGTATGAGCAGTTCTTC. It specifies CASIPASRYEQFF.

The chain links TRBV6-2 or TRBV6-3 to TRBJ2-7; tentatively, D is TRBD2 (5 bases). This CDR3 spans 12 amino acids. The V gene lost 5 bases and the J gene lost 2 bases, with 7 bases spanning the gap. Germline V gene sequence: CDR1 MNHEY, CDR2 SVGEGT. CDR3 in amino acids: CASSDYPYEQYF. DNA for the CDR3: TGTGCCAGCAGTGACTACCCCTACGAGCAGTACTTC.

This rearrangement joins TRBV7-2 to TRBJ1-4; D perhaps matches TRBD1 (5 bases). From germline, CDR1 is SGHTA and CDR2 FQGNSA. V shed 6 bases and J shed 1 base, with 9 bases lying between them. The CDR3 spans 14 residues. Written as DNA, the CDR3 is TGTGCCAGCAGTCCGGGACGAACTAATGAAAAACTGTTTTTT. It encodes CASSPGRTNEKLFF. Variable domain in full (rest from reference TRBV7-2 and TRBJ1-4): GAGVSQSPSNKVTEKGKDVELRCDPISGHTALYWYRQSLGQGLEFLIYFQGNSAPDKSGLPSDRFSAERTGGSVSTLTIQRTQQEDSAVYLCASSPGRTNEKLFFGSGTQLSVL.

This rearrangement joins TRBV7-9 to TRBJ1-2, with no clear D. The CDR3 consists of 13 residues. Germline-derived CDR1 and CDR2 are SEHNR and FQNEAQ (reference sequence). Trimming pared 9 bases from V and 7 bases from J, leaving 18 bases between. CDR3 in amino acids: CASYRDTETGYTF. Here the CDR3 DNA reads TGTGCCAGTTATCGCGACACTGAGACTGGCTACACCTTC.

The J gene is TRBJ1-1, the V gene TRBV6-6; D uncertain. Trimming left V 5 bases short and J 12 bases short, with 16 bases between. From germline, CDR1 is MNHNY and CDR2 SVGAGI (reference sequence). The CDR3 is 12 amino acids. Here the CDR3 reads CASSHGLGGPFF. CDR3 bases: TGTGCCAGCAGTCATGGATTGGGTGGACCTTTCTTT.

V is TRBV27 and J is TRBJ1-6; D ambiguous. Germline V gene sequence: CDR1 MNHEY, CDR2 SMNVEV (reference sequence). The CDR3 has 12 amino acids. Trimming removed 4 bases at V and 9 bases at J, with 7 bases between. The CDR3, as DNA: TGTGCCAGCAGTTCTGGTGGTTCACCCCTCCACTTT. It encodes CASSSGGSPLHF.